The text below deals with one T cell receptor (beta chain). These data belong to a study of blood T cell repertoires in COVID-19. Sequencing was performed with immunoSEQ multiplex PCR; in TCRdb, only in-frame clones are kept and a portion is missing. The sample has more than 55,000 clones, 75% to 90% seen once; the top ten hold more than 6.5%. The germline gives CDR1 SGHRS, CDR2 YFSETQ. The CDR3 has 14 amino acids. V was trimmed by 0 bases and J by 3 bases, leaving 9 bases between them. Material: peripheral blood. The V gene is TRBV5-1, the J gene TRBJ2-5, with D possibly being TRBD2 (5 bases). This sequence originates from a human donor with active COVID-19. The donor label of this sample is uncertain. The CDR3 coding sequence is TGCGCCAGCAGCTTGGGAGGGCGGGAAGAGACCCAGTACTTC. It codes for CASSLGGREETQYF.